The 30 T cell receptor beta chains presented below share a single source sample, sequenced in a study of T-cell reconstitution after alpha-beta-depleted transplantation in children. The authors prepared the TCRbeta library with unique molecular identifiers. TCRdb re-called the PCR reads with MiXCR, one entry per CDR3 protein. The table includes 700,000 to 850,000 distinct CDR3 sequences, about 16% detected once. The input for sequencing was PBMCs, mostly from graft donor cells, taken 360 days after TCRalphabeta/CD19-depleted stem cell transplant. These receptors all stem from a male patient aged 10-17 years who had a stem cell transplant for acute lymphoblastic leukemia, so the T cells may come from the graft donor.

This chain uses TRBV12-3 or TRBV12-4 with TRBJ2-3; 10 bases agree with TRBD2. The CDR3 has 15 residues. The junction had 4 bases not matched to a gene; V was cut back by 5 bases and J by 2 bases. The CDR3 spells CASSPSGRATDTQYF. CDR3 in DNA: TGTGCCAGCAGTCCCAGCGGGAGGGCCACAGATACGCAGTATTTT.

The CDR3: CSARTGNSYEQYF. The CDR3 DNA reads as TGCAGTGCTAGAACGGGGAACTCCTACGAGCAGTACTTC. V and J are TRBV20-1 and TRBJ2-7, with a weak D call TRBD2 (5 bases). Trimming took 2 bases from V and 0 from J, leaving 8 bases between them. Germline values: CDR1 DFQATT, CDR2 SNEGSKA (reference sequence). The CDR3 has 13 amino acids.

This clonotype appeared once. The chain employs TRBV11-2 and TRBJ2-1; D may correspond to TRBD1 or TRBD2 (5 bases each). This CDR3 has 20 amino acids. V lost 5 bases to trimming and J lost 5 bases, with 31 bases between them. Germline V gives CDR1 SGHAT, CDR2 FQNNGV. The CDR3, as DNA: TGTGCCAGCAGCCCCTACTGGGGGTTTGGTAGTAGAAGAGGGGACAATGAGCAGTTCTTC. Protein sequence: CASSPYWGFGSRRGDNEQFF.

The chain joins TRBV6-1 to TRBJ1-2; 9 bases match TRBD1. The germline gives CDR1 MNHNS, CDR2 SASEGT. The V and J ends lost 7 bases and 2 bases, in that order; junction bases with no gene match: 5. This CDR3 comprises 14 residues. CDR3: CASNLQGANYGYTF. Here the CDR3 DNA reads TGTGCCAGCAACTTACAGGGGGCAAACTATGGCTACACCTTC.

The sample holds a few counts of this clonotype. The rearrangement uses TRBV18 and TRBJ1-5; possible D gene TRBD1, 6 bases. CDR3 size: 13 residues. Deletions cut 6 bases from V and 5 bases from J, with 11 bases between. Germline-derived CDR1 and CDR2 are KGHSH and LQKENI. The CDR3 reads CASSQGIHQPQHF. CDR3 nucleotides: TGTGCCAGCTCTCAGGGGATACATCAGCCCCAGCATTTT.

In this sample, this clonotype turned up a few times. The rearrangement uses TRBV2 and TRBJ2-5; D is ambiguous. Per germline, CDR1 SNHLY and CDR2 FYNNEI. This CDR3 region has 13 residues. With 3 bases removed from V and 4 bases from J, the gap between germline ends came to 9 bases. CDR3 amino acids: CASSEGYPETQYF. CDR3 DNA sequence: TGTGCCAGCAGTGAGGGGTATCCAGAGACCCAGTACTTC.

The chain is built from TRBV20-1 and TRBJ2-7; 8 nucleotides agree with TRBD1. Germline assignment: CDR1 DFQATT and CDR2 SNEGSKA (reference sequence). The CDR3 length is 14 residues. V gave up 2 bases and J gave up 5 bases; unmatched junction bases: 8. CDR3 bases: TGCAGTGCTAGATCTACAGGGGGACAAAACGAGCAGTACTTC. Translating gives CSARSTGGQNEQYF.

This clonotype was observed a few times. The V gene is TRBV27, the J gene TRBJ2-1; 7 positions agree with TRBD2. Trimming at V came to 5 bases and at J to 5 bases, leaving 6 bases not matched to a gene. This CDR3 comprises 14 residues. The germline CDR1 and CDR2 sequences are MNHEY and SMNVEV (reference sequence). CDR3 in amino acids: CASSHYLADNEQFF. Here the CDR3 DNA reads TGTGCCAGCAGTCACTATCTAGCGGACAATGAGCAGTTCTTC.

V is TRBV15 and J is TRBJ1-2; D perhaps matches TRBD1 (5 bases). Trimming took off 0 bases at V and 4 bases at J, with 9 bases between the two ends. The CDR3 totals 14 residues. In germline, CDR1 is LNHNV, CDR2 YYDKDF (reference sequence). The CDR3 sequence: CATSRDWGIYGYTF. CDR3 DNA sequence: TGTGCCACCAGCAGAGATTGGGGGATCTATGGCTACACCTTC.

This clonotype was seen a handful of times. The chain is built from TRBV20-1 and TRBJ2-5, with D perhaps matching TRBD1 (6 bases). V was trimmed by 4 bases and J by 2 bases, leaving 17 bases between them. The V gene's germline CDR1 is DFQATT and CDR2 SNEGSKA (reference sequence). This CDR3 is 15 amino acids long. DNA for the CDR3: TGCAGTGCTATCTCACTACGAGGGGGACAAGAGACCCAGTACTTC. Protein: CSAISLRGGQETQYF.

The chain is built from TRBV6-5 and TRBJ1-4, with D maybe TRBD1 (6 bases). CDR1 MNHEY and CDR2 SVGAGI come from the germline V gene. The CDR3 length is 14 residues. Trimming shortened V by 3 bases and J by 5 bases, and 10 bases separated the two germline ends. The CDR3 is CASSYRQGNEKLFF. As DNA, the CDR3 is TGTGCCAGCAGTTATCGGCAGGGGAATGAAAAACTGTTTTTT.

The genes are TRBV7-9 and TRBJ1-2, with a weak D call TRBD1 (5 bases). CDR3 size: 14 residues. The ends were cut back, 3 bases at V and 4 bases at J, with 12 bases in the middle. Germline CDR1 is SEHNR and CDR2 is FQNEAQ (reference sequence). CDR3 in amino acids: CASSFPQGGYGYTF. CDR3 nucleotide sequence: TGTGCCAGCAGCTTTCCCCAGGGCGGCTATGGCTACACCTTC. Looking up the rest from reference TRBV7-9 and TRBJ1-2 gives the full variable domain: DTGVSQNPRHKITKRGQNVTFRCDPISEHNRLYWYRQTLGQGPEFLTYFQNEAQLEKSRLLSDRFSAERPKGSFSTLEIQRTEQGDSAMYLCASSFPQGGYGYTFGSGTRLTVV.

The chain uses TRBV12-3 or TRBV12-4 and TRBJ2-7, with 8 bases matching TRBD1. Unmatched junction bases numbered 6, after V lost 5 bases and J lost 3 bases. The CDR3 is 14 amino acids. CDR3 sequence: CASSVFRGHYEQYF. CDR3 DNA sequence: TGTGCCAGCAGTGTCTTCAGGGGGCACTACGAGCAGTACTTC.

This clonotype was observed at least ten times. This sequence joins TRBV10-3 and TRBJ2-7, with 7 bases identical to TRBD2. Germline CDR1 ENHRY, CDR2 SYGVKD. CDR3 length: 14 amino acids. The V gene end was trimmed by 6 bases and the J gene end by 2 bases; junction bases not matched to a gene: 7. The DNA for the CDR3 is TGTGCCATCAGCCTCACTAGCGCGGCCTACGAGCAGTACTTC. This sequence encodes CAISLTSAAYEQYF.

The chain is built from TRBV3-1 and TRBJ2-1, with TRBD2 matching 13 bases. Looked up from germline, CDR1 is LGHDT and CDR2 is YNNKEL (reference sequence). Trimming at V came to 3 bases and at J to 10 bases, leaving 6 bases not matched to a gene. The length of the CDR3 is 15 residues. The CDR3 region is CASSQGTSGVREQFF. CDR3 nucleotides: TGTGCCAGCAGCCAGGGGACTAGCGGGGTAAGGGAGCAGTTCTTC.

The V call is TRBV4-1, the J call TRBJ2-3, with D unclear. Germline-derived CDR1 and CDR2 are MGHRA and YSYEKL. The CDR3 length is 14 residues. The V end lost 1 base, the J end lost 5 bases, and 10 bases lay between the germline ends. CDR3 in amino acids: CASSQGLYIDTQYF. CDR3 sequence (DNA): TGCGCCAGCAGCCAAGGTCTCTACATAGATACGCAGTATTTT.

Only a few counts were recorded for this clonotype. The chain links TRBV7-9 to TRBJ1-2; no definite D call. The CDR3 consists of 15 residues. Germline CDR1 SEHNR, CDR2 FQNEAQ (reference sequence). Trimming shortened V by 0 bases and J by 7 bases, and 15 bases separated the two germline ends. The CDR3: CASSLALSGAIGYTF. CDR3 coding DNA: TGTGCCAGCAGCTTAGCCTTGTCGGGCGCGATTGGCTACACCTTC.

The gene calls are TRBV5-1 and TRBJ2-2; D is uncertain. Trimming removed 2 bases from V and 4 bases from J, with 18 bases in between. The CDR3 spans 17 residues. Looked up from germline, CDR1 is SGHRS and CDR2 is YFSETQ. The CDR3 here is CASSFLGPGRSTGELFF. CDR3 in DNA: TGCGCCAGCAGCTTTCTAGGGCCCGGAAGAAGCACCGGGGAGCTGTTTTTT.

This clonotype was picked up many times. The chain carries TRBV20-1 and TRBJ2-1; 13 nucleotides agree with TRBD2. The CDR3 runs 13 residues. Germline lookup yields CDR1 DFQATT and CDR2 SNEGSKA (reference sequence). The V gene end was trimmed by 7 bases and the J gene end by 9 bases; junction bases not matched to a gene: 6. This CDR3 is CSVPGLAGIEQFF. CDR3 bases: TGCAGTGTCCCGGGACTAGCGGGAATTGAGCAGTTCTTC.

This clonotype showed up many times. Sequence at one end of the junction differs from germline and may be a read error. J is TRBJ2-7 and V is TRBV13; D remains ambiguous. The CDR3 spans 13 residues. From germline, CDR1 is PRHDT and CDR2 FYEKMQ (reference sequence). This chain's CDR3 is CASSTRPSDEQYF. DNA of the CDR3: TGTGCCAGCAGCACCAGACCCTCCGACGAGCAGTACTTC.

This clonotype was recorded a few times. The chain combines TRBV6-6 with TRBJ2-7; D uncertain. Germline V CDR1 and CDR2: MNHNY, SVGAGI (reference sequence). The CDR3 is 13 amino acids. Between the trimmed V and J ends, which lost 7 bases and 0 bases, there was a span of 10 bases. In nucleotides, the CDR3 is TGTGCCAGCAAAAGGTCCAGCTCCTACGAGCAGTACTTC. Amino acids: CASKRSSSYEQYF.

The chain has TRBV29-1 and TRBJ2-1; 8 bases agree with TRBD2. The CDR3 sequence is 14 residues long. CDR1 SQVTM and CDR2 ANQGSEA come from the germline V gene. The V segment lost 4 bases and the J segment 2 bases; nucleotides outside the gene matches: 4. Here the CDR3 DNA reads TGCAGCGTTGGGGCGGGAGGCCCCTACAATGAGCAGTTCTTC. Protein sequence: CSVGAGGPYNEQFF.

The chain carries TRBV15 and TRBJ2-7, with 10 nucleotides matching TRBD2. Looked up from germline, CDR1 is LNHNV and CDR2 is YYDKDF (reference sequence). CDR3 length: 16 residues. The V segment lost 2 bases and the J segment 4 bases; nucleotides outside the gene matches: 8. CDR3 DNA: TGTGCCACCAGCAGATCTAGCGGGAGTTTCGTTTACGAGCAGTACTTC. It is translated as CATSRSSGSFVYEQYF.

The V call is TRBV7-3, the J call TRBJ2-1; a possible D gene is TRBD1 (6 bases). CDR1 and CDR2 (germline): SGHTA, FQGTGA. The V end was cut by 6 bases, the J end by 0 bases, with 15 bases between. The CDR3 loop spans 16 amino acids. CDR3 loop: CASSWGPRGSYNEQFF. For the CDR3, the DNA is TGTGCCAGCAGTTGGGGGCCACGGGGCTCCTACAATGAGCAGTTCTTC.

The CDR3 is CASSFQGVVGSFSGIYNEQFF. The CDR3 nucleotides are TGTGCCAGCAGTTTTCAGGGGGTGGTGGGCAGCTTTAGCGGGATCTACAATGAGCAGTTCTTC. This chain connects TRBV12-3 or TRBV12-4 to TRBJ2-1; maybe TRBD2 (8 bases). The CDR3 extends over 21 amino acids. V was cut by 3 bases and J by 3 bases, with 30 bases left in between.

This chain links TRBV6-1 with TRBJ2-1; D gene unclear. V lost 6 bases and J 7 bases, leaving 19 bases between the germline ends. The CDR3 loop spans 15 amino acids. From germline, CDR1 is MNHNS and CDR2 SASEGT. The CDR3 DNA reads as TGTGCCAGCAGGGCTCTCCCCCCCGGTAGAAATGAGCAGTTCTTC. This sequence encodes CASRALPPGRNEQFF.

This clonotype was picked up many times. The gene calls are TRBV29-1 and TRBJ2-1, with D perhaps matching TRBD2 (6 bases). The germline V gene has CDR1 SQVTM and CDR2 ANQGSEA. Trimming stripped 2 bases from V and 4 bases from J, with 15 bases between. This CDR3 region has 15 residues. CDR3 residues: CSVERWLAPYNEQFF. CDR3 DNA: TGCAGCGTTGAACGGTGGCTAGCGCCATACAATGAGCAGTTCTTC.

The gene calls are TRBV6-2 or TRBV6-3 and TRBJ2-1; TRBD2 agrees at 8 bases. The CDR3 has 21 residues. V lost 9 bases and J lost 0; bases outside the gene matches: 25. The germline V gene encodes CDR1 MNHEY and CDR2 SVGEGT. In DNA, the CDR3 is TGTGCCAGGGGACTTACGAGGAGCGGGAGACAAGATGTTAGCTCCTACAATGAGCAGTTCTTC. Translated: CARGLTRSGRQDVSSYNEQFF.

The chain combines TRBV18 with TRBJ2-1; the D gene is possibly TRBD1 (7 bases). V dropped 2 bases and J dropped 9 bases, with 17 bases sitting between them. From germline, CDR1 is KGHSH and CDR2 LQKENI. The CDR3 covers 15 residues. The CDR3 sequence: CASSPDRDSGAEQFF. As DNA, the CDR3 is TGTGCCAGCTCACCAGACAGGGACTCGGGGGCTGAGCAGTTCTTC.

This chain links TRBV9 with TRBJ2-1; D is unresolved. Trimming removed 4 bases from V and 6 bases from J, with 17 bases in between. The CDR3 is 15 residues long. CDR1 and CDR2 (germline): SGDLS, YYNGEE. The CDR3 DNA reads TGTGCCAGCAGCAGAACAGCCACCCTCCTCAATGAGCAGTTCTTC. Translated, it gives CASSRTATLLNEQFF.